The clone carrying this T cell receptor (beta chain) was detected ten times or more. The data derive from a study of radiation and T cells in renal cell carcinoma. TCRdb's table, derived via immunoSEQ multiplex PCR, lists solely in-frame clones and lacks some. The sample lists roughly 150,000 clones; about nine tenths were seen once. Stated time point: blood 2 weeks post-SBRT. Treatment indicated: 15 Gy SBRT to primary tumor, nephrectomy 4 weeks later. Radiation-treated patients gave blood at baseline, week 2 and week 4. The patient's renal cell carcinoma had clear cell pathology. This CDR3 has 11 amino acids. The ends were cut back, 1 base at V and 5 bases at J, with 5 bases in the middle. CDR1 and CDR2 from the germline V gene are SQVTM and ANQGSEA.

The sequence was collected from a woman aged 45 to 65 with renal cell carcinoma. The chain employs TRBV29-1 and TRBJ2-5; no clear D. The material sequenced was blood, taken from a patient whose treatment included radiotherapy and nephrectomy. The DNA for the CDR3 is TGCAGCGTTGAAGGGCATGAGACCCAGTACTTC. Protein: CSVEGHETQYF.